The source of this T cell receptor beta chain is a study of T-cell memory formation after mild COVID-19. Study results and limitations: Clones contracting across day 15 to 85 had a balanced CD4/CD8 profile; later expanding clones leaned CD4+. There were some responding clones in pre-infection memory, which suggested that cross-reactive memory had joined. CD4+ contracting clones were found mainly in CM and EM, and CD8+ ones in EMRA.

CDR3 length equals 14 residues. Germline CDR1 and CDR2: SGHTA and FQGNSA. V lost 5 bases to trimming and J lost 6 bases, with 14 bases between them. This clonotype was detected only a few times. Antigen unknown. With constant-segment primers, 5'RACE yielded cDNA libraries of TCR alpha and TCR beta that carried sample barcodes and UMIs. TCRdb redid the calling of the 5' RACE reads with MiXCR, one entry per CDR3 protein. The sample comprises roughly 350,000 distinct CDR3 sequences, roughly an eighth of which are singletons, and 22% rests with the top ten. This receptor was identified in a man aged 18 to 35 who had mild COVID-19 (a few samples of this study predate the infection). Cell type and time point are not known. The chain links TRBV7-2 to TRBJ2-1; either TRBD1 or TRBD2 may fit D (5 bases each). Sequencing used PBMCs or a T cell subset sorted from them (not recorded which). DNA for the CDR3: TGTGCCAGCAGCCGACCCCCCGGGACCAATGAGCAGTTCTTC. The encoded protein is CASSRPPGTNEQFF.